The rows below give T cell receptor beta chains drawn from one sample of a study of blood T cell repertoires in COVID-19. Clones were read by immunoSEQ multiplex PCR, and TCRdb kept only the in-frame ones, dropping some. The table shows around 250,000 clones, with approximately 90% occurring only once. The sequenced sample was peripheral blood. Receptors were obtained from a man between 18 and 35 years old with active or convalescent COVID-19. Each CDR3 is given with its conserved first and last residue. A D gene is named only where the DNA matches it firmly.

d_call j_call v_call cdr3_aa
- TRBJ1-1 TRBV27 CASSPVTGGTEAFF
- TRBJ1-3 TRBV18 CASTQGQRTGNTIYF
- TRBJ2-3 TRBV10-3 CAIGGLDTDTQYF
TRBD2 TRBJ2-1 TRBV7-2 CASSYSGIYNEQFF
- TRBJ2-1 TRBV21-1 CASSVRDRVWDEQFF
- TRBJ1-1 TRBV27 CASGGYTEAFF
TRBD2 TRBJ2-7 TRBV6-5 CASRGTSGNYEQYF
- TRBJ1-2 TRBV7-8 CASSLEPANYGYTF
- TRBJ1-3 TRBV6-5 CASTPGGRSGNTIYF
TRBD1 TRBJ1-2 TRBV24-1 CATSDTPGTGKGYTF
TRBD1 TRBJ2-2 TRBV27 CASSATGTGNTGELFF
TRBD1 TRBJ1-4 TRBV29-1 CSGSEQGSGEKLFF
- TRBJ1-5 TRBV2 CARGAKGSQPQHF
- TRBJ2-3 TRBV2 CASSPQRTTDTQYF
TRBD1 TRBJ2-1 TRBV11-3 CASKPYGTGNEQFF
- TRBJ2-3 TRBV5-1 CASSLPGIHRDTQYF
- TRBJ2-5 TRBV7-9 CASSLLAEETQYF
TRBD1 TRBJ1-4 TRBV7-8 CASTPRGTAATNEKLFF
TRBD1 TRBJ1-6 TRBV12-3/TRBV12-4 CASSDRGNSPLHF
- TRBJ2-1 TRBV6-5 CASRYGHEQFF
TRBD1 TRBJ2-7 TRBV4-3 CASSQDRGQGYEQYF
- TRBJ1-4 TRBV4-2 CASSQNLRTDATNEKLFF
- TRBJ2-2 TRBV6-5 CASSRNRAFTGELFF
- TRBJ1-4 TRBV2 CASSEPGRDEKLFF
- TRBJ1-2 TRBV6-6 CVVQGSYGYTF
- TRBJ2-7 TRBV12-3/TRBV12-4 CATCRGNDQQYF
- TRBJ2-7 TRBV5-4 CASKEGAGNYEQYF
TRBD2 TRBJ2-5 TRBV5-1 CASSSLAGGPETQYF
- TRBJ1-2 TRBV24-1 CATSDFTVNYGYTF
- TRBJ1-4 TRBV3-1/TRBV3-2 CASSRIVSGGDNEKLFF
- TRBJ1-6 TRBV24-1 CATSDGRANSPLHF
- TRBJ1-2 TRBV5-6 CASRFGGGYGYTF
- TRBJ2-5 TRBV5-1 CASSLVGGGNQETQYF
- TRBJ1-1 TRBV5-1 CASSPQGAEEAFF
- TRBJ2-1 TRBV7-9 CASSPYNEQFF
TRBD1 TRBJ2-7 TRBV29-1 CSVEVTGHYEQYF
TRBD1 TRBJ1-5 TRBV28 CASIRQGAIQPQHF
- TRBJ1-6 TRBV19 CASSIEQVLSSYNSPLHF
- TRBJ2-2 TRBV7-9 CASSLERVTGELFF
- TRBJ2-2 TRBV11-3 CASSSSPNTGELFF
- TRBJ1-4 TRBV18 CASSPRGDNEKLFF
TRBD1 TRBJ1-1 TRBV6-5 CASSYRGRTEAFF
TRBD1 TRBJ1-1 TRBV6-1 CASSENRGDTEAFF
- TRBJ2-7 TRBV20-1 CSASWQRPYEQYF
- TRBJ1-5 TRBV7-9 CASSLAEDFQHF
TRBD2 TRBJ2-3 TRBV5-1 CASSFLSGRADTDTQYF
- TRBJ1-5 TRBV24-1 CATSDEWGLPDQPQHF
- TRBJ2-5 TRBV18 CASSPRRAQETQYF
TRBD1 TRBJ1-3 TRBV6-1 CASSERGRSGNTIYF
TRBD1 TRBJ2-3 TRBV5-1 CASSTRDRGVFRPDTQYF
- TRBJ1-1 TRBV12-3/TRBV12-4 CASSPDMRVSAFF
- TRBJ2-3 TRBV9 CASSVGLELTDTQYF
- TRBJ1-6 TRBV19 CASSDQDNSPLHF
- TRBJ2-3 TRBV11-2 CASSSPSDDTQYF
- TRBJ2-4 TRBV5-6 CASSLGAGVAKNIQYF
- TRBJ1-5 TRBV6-6 CASSYSGGSGQPQHF
- TRBJ2-5 TRBV18 CASSPLDSQETQYF